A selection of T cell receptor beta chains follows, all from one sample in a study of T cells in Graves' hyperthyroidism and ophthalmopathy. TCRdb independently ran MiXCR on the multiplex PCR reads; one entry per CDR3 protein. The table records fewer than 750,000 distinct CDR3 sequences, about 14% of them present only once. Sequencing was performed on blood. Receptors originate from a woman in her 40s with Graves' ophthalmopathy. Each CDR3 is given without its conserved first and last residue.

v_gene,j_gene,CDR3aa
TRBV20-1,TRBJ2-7,SATRGVASSYEQY
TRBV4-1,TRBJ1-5,ASSQDYPFSNQPQH
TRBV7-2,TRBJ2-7,ASSYSAGLAGGVGYEQY
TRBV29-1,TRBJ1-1,SVGRGNTEAF
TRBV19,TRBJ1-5,ASSILGQGDNQPQH
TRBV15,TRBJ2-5,ATSTGLAQETQY
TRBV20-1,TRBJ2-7,SARDRQGSTYEQY
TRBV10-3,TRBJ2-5,ATGQGLAQETQY
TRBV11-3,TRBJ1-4,ASSDDRGSNEKLF
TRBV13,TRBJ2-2,ASSPWTSGNPGELF
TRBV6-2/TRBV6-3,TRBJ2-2,ASSYPDVRELF
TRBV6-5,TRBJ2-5,ASSYSPGRETQY
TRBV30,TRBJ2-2,AWRWGTGELF
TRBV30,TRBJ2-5,AWSVGTQETQY
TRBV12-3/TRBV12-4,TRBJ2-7,ASSMGEGIYEQY
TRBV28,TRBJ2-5,ASSLRGVGETQY
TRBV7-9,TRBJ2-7,ASSQGHGRQY
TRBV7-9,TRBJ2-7,ASSLVGTGTGNYEQY
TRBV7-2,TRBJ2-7,ASSLVTTSYEQY
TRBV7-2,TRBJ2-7,ASSTNRVPAYEQY
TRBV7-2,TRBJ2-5,ASSLDWRGGVN
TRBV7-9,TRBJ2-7,ASGTSDYYEQY
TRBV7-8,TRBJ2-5,ASSLSGTSETQY
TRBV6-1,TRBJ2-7,ASRADTGAPQY
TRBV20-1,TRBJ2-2,SAPKAGRNTGELF
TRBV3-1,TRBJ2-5,ASSHNAGNQETQY
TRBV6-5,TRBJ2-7,ASKALAGGRYEQY
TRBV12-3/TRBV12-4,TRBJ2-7,ASSHSTGAYSYEQY
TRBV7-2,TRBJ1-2,ASSFGQGAVSGYT
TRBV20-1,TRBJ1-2,SALDRLDAGPGGYT
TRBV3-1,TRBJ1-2,ASSPYLAPGQTNYGYT
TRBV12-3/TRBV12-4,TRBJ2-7,ASSFLGTHEQY
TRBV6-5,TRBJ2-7,ASSYSKGVARYEQY
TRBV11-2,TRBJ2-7,ASSLRDHEQY
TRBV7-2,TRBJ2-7,ASSLSTPVASYEQY
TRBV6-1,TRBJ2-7,ASSSSGYDEQY
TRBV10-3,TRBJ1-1,AIKSRDSGNTEAF
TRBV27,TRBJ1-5,ASSRVWGLFSNQPQH
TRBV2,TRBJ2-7,ASSEGRVSYEQY
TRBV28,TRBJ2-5,ASSPGEGLAGEETQY
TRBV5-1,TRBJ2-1,ASSVTGGTYNEQF
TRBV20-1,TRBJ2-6,SRGTGVSGANVLT
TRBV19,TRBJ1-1,ASSLRYPQNTEAF
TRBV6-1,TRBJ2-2,ASRAGTGDTGELF
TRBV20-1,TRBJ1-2,SANPIALQAQSNYGYT
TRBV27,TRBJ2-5,ASSRSDQETQY
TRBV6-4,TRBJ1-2,ASSPGTDYYVYT
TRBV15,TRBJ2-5,ATSRDLPSLLAGNQETQY
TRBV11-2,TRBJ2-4,ASSLGTSGGRAKNIQY
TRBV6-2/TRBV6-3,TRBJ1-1,ASSYLRGRTEAF
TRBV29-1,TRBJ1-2,SVAGTESYGYT
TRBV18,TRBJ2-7,ASSPRQVPYEQY